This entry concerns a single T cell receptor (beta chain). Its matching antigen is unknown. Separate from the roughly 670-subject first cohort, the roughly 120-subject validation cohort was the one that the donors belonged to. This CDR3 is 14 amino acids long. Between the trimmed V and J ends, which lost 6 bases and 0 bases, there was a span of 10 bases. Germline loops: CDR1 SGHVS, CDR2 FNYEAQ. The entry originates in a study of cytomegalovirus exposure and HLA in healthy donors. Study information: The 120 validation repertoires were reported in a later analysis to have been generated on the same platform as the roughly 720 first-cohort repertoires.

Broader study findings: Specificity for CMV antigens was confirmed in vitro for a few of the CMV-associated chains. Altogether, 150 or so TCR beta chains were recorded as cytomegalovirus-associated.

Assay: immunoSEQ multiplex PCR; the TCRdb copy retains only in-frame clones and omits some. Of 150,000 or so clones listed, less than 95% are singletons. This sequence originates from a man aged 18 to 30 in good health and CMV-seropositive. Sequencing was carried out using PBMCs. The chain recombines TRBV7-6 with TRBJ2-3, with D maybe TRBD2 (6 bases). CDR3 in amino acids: CASSPGTSTDTQYF. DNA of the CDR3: TGTGCCAGCAGTCCCGGGACTAGCACAGATACGCAGTATTTT.